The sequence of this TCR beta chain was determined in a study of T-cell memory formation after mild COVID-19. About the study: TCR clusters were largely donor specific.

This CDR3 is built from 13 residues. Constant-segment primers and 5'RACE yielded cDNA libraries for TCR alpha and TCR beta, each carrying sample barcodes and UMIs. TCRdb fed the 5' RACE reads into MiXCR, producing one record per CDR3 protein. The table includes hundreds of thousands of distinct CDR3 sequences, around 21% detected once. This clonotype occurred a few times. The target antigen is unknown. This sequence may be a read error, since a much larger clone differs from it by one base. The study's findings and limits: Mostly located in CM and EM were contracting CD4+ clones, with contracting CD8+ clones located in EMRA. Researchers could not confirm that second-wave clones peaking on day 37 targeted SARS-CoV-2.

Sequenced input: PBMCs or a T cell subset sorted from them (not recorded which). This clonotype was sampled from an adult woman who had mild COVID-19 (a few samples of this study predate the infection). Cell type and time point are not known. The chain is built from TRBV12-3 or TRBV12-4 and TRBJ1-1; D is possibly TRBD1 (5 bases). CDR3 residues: CASRLGENTEAFF. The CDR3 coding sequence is TGTGCCAGCAGGTTAGGGGAGAACACTGAAGCTTTCTTT.